This TCR beta chain was found in a study of shared clonotypes between healthy human individuals. Genomic DNA (from each subset) was split evenly across several immunoSEQ plates. TCRdb keeps only in-frame clones here, not all; method: immunoSEQ multiplex PCR. The sample carries around 1.5 million clones, 98% recorded once. Those who donated, Caucasian adults without exception, all lived in Nashville, Tennessee. The sequence was obtained from a man aged 25-40 years in good health. Material for sequencing was naive CD4+ T cells sorted from blood. Subset reported: CD45RA+ positively selected.

DNA of the CDR3: TGCGCCAGCAGTTACCTTGCCGGAGGGCAAGAGACCCAGTACTTC. Translation gives CASSYLAGGQETQYF. J is TRBJ2-5 and V is TRBV10-2, with D possibly being TRBD2 (6 bases). Between the trimmed V and J ends, which lost 5 bases and 2 bases, there was a span of 15 bases. CDR1 and CDR2 (germline): WSHSY, SAAADI. This CDR3 spans 15 amino acids.